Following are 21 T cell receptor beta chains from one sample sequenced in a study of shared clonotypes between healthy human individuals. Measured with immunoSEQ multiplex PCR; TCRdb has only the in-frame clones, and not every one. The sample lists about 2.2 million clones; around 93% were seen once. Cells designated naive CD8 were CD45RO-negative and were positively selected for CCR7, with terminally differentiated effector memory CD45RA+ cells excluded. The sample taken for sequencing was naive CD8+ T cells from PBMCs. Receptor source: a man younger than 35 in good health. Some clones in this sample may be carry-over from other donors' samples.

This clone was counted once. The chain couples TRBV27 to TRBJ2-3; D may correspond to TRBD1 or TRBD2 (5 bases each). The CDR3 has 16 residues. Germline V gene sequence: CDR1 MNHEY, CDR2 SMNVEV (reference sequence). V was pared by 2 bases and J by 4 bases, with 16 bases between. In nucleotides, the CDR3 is TGTGCCAGCAGTTTAATAACGACCCGAGGGGCAGATACGCAGTATTTT. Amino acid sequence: CASSLITTRGADTQYF.

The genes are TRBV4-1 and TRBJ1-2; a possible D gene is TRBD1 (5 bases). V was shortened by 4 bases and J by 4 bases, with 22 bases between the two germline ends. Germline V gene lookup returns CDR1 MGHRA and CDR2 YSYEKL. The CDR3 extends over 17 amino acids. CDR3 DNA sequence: TGCGCCAGCAGCCCCAACATACTGACCAGGGATCGCTATGGCTACACCTTC. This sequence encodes CASSPNILTRDRYGYTF.

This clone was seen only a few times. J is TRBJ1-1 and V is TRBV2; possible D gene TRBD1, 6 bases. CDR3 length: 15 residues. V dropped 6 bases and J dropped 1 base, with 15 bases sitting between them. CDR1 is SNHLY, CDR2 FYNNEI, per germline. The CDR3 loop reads CASRVFTGKNTEAFF. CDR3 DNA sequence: TGTGCCAGCAGGGTTTTCACAGGGAAGAACACTGAAGCTTTCTTT.

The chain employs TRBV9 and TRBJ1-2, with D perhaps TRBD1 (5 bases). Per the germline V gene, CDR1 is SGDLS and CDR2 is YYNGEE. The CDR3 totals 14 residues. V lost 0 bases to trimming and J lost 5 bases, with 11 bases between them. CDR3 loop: CASSVGGRQYGYTF. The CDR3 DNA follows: TGTGCCAGCAGCGTAGGGGGCAGGCAATATGGCTACACCTTC.

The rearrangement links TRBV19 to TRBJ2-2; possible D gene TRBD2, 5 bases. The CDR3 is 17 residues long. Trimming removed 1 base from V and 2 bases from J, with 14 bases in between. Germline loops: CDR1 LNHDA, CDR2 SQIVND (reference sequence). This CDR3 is CASSIASGKRNTGELFF. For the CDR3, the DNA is TGTGCCAGTAGTATAGCTTCGGGAAAGCGTAACACCGGGGAGCTGTTTTTT.

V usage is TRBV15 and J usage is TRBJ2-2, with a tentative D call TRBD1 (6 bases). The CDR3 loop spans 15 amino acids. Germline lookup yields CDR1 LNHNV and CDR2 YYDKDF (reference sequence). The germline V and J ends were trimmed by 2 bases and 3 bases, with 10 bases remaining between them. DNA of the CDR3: TGTGCCACCAGCAGAAGGACAGTGGACACCGGGGAGCTGTTTTTT. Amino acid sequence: CATSRRTVDTGELFF.

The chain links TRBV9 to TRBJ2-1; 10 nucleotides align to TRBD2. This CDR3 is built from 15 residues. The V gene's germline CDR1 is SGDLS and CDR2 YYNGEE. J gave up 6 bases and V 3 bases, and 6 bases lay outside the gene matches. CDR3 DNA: TGTGCCAGCAGCGAAGGACTAGCGGAATTCAATGAGCAGTTCTTC. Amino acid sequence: CASSEGLAEFNEQFF. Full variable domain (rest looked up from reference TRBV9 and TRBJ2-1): DSGVTQTPKHLITATGQRVTLRCSPRSGDLSVYWYQQSLDQGLQFLIQYYNGEERAKGNILERFSAQQFPDLHSELNLSSLELGDSALYFCASSEGLAEFNEQFFGPGTRLTVL.

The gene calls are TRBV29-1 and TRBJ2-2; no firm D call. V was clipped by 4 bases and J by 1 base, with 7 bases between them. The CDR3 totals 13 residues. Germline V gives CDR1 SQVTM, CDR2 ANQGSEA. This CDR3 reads CSVVHGNTGELFF. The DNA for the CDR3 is TGCAGCGTTGTACATGGGAACACCGGGGAGCTGTTTTTT.

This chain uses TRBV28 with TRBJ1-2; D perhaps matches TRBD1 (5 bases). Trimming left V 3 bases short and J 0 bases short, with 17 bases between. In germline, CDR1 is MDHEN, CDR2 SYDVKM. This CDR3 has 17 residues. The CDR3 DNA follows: TGTGCCAGCAGTTTGTATTTAAAGGGGTTAGCTAACTATGGCTACACCTTC. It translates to CASSLYLKGLANYGYTF.

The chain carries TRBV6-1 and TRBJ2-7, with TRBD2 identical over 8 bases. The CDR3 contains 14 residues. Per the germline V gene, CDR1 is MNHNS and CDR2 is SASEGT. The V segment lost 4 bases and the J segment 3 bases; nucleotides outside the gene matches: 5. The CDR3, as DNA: TGTGCCAGCAGTGTCCCGGGACTAGTCTACGAGCAGTACTTC. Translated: CASSVPGLVYEQYF.

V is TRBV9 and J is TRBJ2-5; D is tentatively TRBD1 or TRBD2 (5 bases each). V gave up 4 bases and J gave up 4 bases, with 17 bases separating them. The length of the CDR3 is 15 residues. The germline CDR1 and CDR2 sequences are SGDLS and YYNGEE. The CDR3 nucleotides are TGTGCCAGCAGCCCCGATGGATTGAGGGGAGAGACCCAGTACTTC. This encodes CASSPDGLRGETQYF.

CDR3 nucleotides: TGTGCCAGCAGTGAAGGTACCAACCAAAGGGAGCCCCAGCATTTT. As protein: CASSEGTNQREPQHF. The rearrangement joins TRBV6-1 to TRBJ1-5; the D is unclear. V lost 1 base and J 8 bases, leaving 15 bases between the germline ends. The germline gives CDR1 MNHNS, CDR2 SASEGT. The CDR3 has 15 residues.

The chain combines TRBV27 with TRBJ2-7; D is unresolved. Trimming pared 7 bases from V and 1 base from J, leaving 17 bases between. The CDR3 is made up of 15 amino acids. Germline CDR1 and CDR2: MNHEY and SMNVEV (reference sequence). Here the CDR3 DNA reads TGTGCCAGCAAACCTCTCCCAGCAGGTTCCTACGAGCAGTACTTC. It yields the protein CASKPLPAGSYEQYF.

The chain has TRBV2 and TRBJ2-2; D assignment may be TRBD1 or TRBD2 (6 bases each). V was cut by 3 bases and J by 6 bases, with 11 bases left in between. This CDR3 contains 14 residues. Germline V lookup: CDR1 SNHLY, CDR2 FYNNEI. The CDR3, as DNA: TGTGCCAGCAGTGATAGGGGGGCCCCCGGGGAGCTGTTTTTT. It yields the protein CASSDRGAPGELFF. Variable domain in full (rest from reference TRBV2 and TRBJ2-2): EPEVTQTPSHQVTQMGQEVILRCVPISNHLYFYWYRQILGQKVEFLVSFYNNEISEKSEIFDDQFSVERPDGSNFTLKIRSTKLEDSAMYFCASSDRGAPGELFFGEGSRLTVL.

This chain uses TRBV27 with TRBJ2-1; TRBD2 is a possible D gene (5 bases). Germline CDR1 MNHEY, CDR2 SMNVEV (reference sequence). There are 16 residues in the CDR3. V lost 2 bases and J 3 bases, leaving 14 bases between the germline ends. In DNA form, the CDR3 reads TGTGCCAGCAGTTTAGTCGTGGGAGCCCACTACAATGAGCAGTTCTTC. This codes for CASSLVVGAHYNEQFF.

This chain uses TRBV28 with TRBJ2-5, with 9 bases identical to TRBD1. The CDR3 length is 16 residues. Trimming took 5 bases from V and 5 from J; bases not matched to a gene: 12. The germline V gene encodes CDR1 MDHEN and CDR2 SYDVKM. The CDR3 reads CASSQSTGGRFETQYF. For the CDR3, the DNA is TGTGCCAGCAGTCAGTCGACAGGGGGAAGGTTCGAGACCCAGTACTTC.

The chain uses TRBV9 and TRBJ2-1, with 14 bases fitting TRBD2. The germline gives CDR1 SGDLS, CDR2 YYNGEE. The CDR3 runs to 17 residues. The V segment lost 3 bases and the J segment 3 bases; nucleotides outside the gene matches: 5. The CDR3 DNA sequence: TGTGCCAGCAGCGCACGACTAGCGGGAGGGGTCTACAATGAGCAGTTCTTC. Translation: CASSARLAGGVYNEQFF.

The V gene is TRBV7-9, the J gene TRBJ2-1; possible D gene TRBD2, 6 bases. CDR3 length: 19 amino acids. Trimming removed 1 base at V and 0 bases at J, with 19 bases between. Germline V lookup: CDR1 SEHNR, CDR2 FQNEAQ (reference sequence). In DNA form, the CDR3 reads TGTGCCAGCAGCTTAGGTATCGCTCTCGAGGGAGGCTCCTACAATGAGCAGTTCTTC. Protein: CASSLGIALEGGSYNEQFF.

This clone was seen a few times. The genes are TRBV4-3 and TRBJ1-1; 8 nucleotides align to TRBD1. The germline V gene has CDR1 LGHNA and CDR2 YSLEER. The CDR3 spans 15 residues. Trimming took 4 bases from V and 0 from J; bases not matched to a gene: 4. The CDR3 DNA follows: TGCGCCAGCAGCCCCCGGACAGGGATGAACACTGAAGCTTTCTTT. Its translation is CASSPRTGMNTEAFF.

CDR3 loop: CASSPLTHNEQFF. In DNA form, the CDR3 reads TGTGCCAGCAGTCCGTTGACCCACAATGAGCAGTTCTTC. The chain links TRBV27 to TRBJ2-1; D gene unclear. V was cut by 5 bases and J by 5 bases, with 10 bases left in between. CDR1 and CDR2 from the germline V gene are MNHEY and SMNVEV (reference sequence). This CDR3 contains 13 residues.

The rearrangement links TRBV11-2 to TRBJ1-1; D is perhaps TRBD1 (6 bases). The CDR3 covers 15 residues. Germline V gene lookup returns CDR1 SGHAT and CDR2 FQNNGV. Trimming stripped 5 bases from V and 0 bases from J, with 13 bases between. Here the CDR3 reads CASSPGRDMNTEAFF. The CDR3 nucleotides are TGTGCCAGCAGCCCGGGGAGGGACATGAACACTGAAGCTTTCTTT.